This T cell receptor (beta chain) is drawn from a study of blood T cell repertoires in COVID-19. Across the whole study: Donors in the United States, Italy and Spain gave samples during acute or convalescent COVID-19. Sample material is recorded as cDNA or gDNA derived from T cells, B-cell-depleted T cells, or PBMCs.

With V trimmed by 5 bases and J by 1 base, 2 bases remained unmatched. Germline-derived CDR1 and CDR2 are SGHTA and FQGNSA. The CDR3 runs to 16 residues. In the source study's methods: From reference gene primer amplification, estimates of nucleated cell counts were derived. Sequenced by immunoSEQ multiplex PCR; TCRdb stores in-frame clones only, minus some. The D gene and trimming were derived from the DNA, and the V and J assignments and clone size from that table. This table has 400,000 or so clones, about 87% appearing once. The receptor was derived from a human donor in a cohort sampled during active COVID-19. The genes are TRBV7-2 and TRBJ2-3; 14 positions match TRBD2. Sequencing was performed on peripheral blood. CDR3: CASSGGLAGGTDTQYF. DNA of the CDR3: TGTGCCAGCAGCGGGGGACTAGCGGGGGGCACAGATACGCAGTATTTT.